This TCR beta chain was profiled in a study of identical twins. The study's findings and limits: The conclusions drew on cross-sectional statistical analysis instead of tracking the same donors. Where out-of-frame alpha sequences were twin-shared, they showed excess low generation probability. Cord blood beta clonotypes that were abundant carried fewer insertions, and memory repertoires showed no such trend.

This clonotype was observed many times. Its target is not known. The CDR3 is 15 amino acids. Trimming took 0 bases from V and 5 from J, leaving 11 bases between them. From germline, CDR1 is KGHSH and CDR2 LQKENI. It was template switching that added a universal primer site, and there were unique molecular identifiers on the cDNA. One entry per CDR3 protein results from TCRdb running MiXCR on the 5' RACE reads. The table lists 450,000 or so distinct CDR3 sequences, 13% to 15% of them singletons, with about 0.54% in the top ten. A further study also used this sample, focusing on yellow fever vaccine responses in identical twins.

This chain uses TRBV18 with TRBJ2-4, with a tentative D call TRBD2 (6 bases). What was sequenced was CD4+ T cells sorted from blood. The source is a young woman in good health. The CDR3 DNA sequence: TGTGCCAGCTCACCACCCGGAGGGAGTCAAAACATTCAGTACTTC. Translating gives CASSPPGGSQNIQYF.